Sequencing of this TCR beta chain was carried out in a study of graft-versus-host responses after intestinal transplantation (dated by TCRdb to 2020 to 2023). Turning to the overall study: The transplants that recipients got were multivisceral, liver-intestinal, or isolated intestinal. Anti-thymocyte globulin induction was given to all recipients, followed by maintenance tacrolimus and steroids for approximately 3 years. After intestinal transplantation, graft-versus-host and host-versus-graft alloreactive T cell clones were followed in the graft, circulation and bone marrow using bulk TCR-beta CDR3 sequencing. Alloreactive clones were identified by sequencing pre-transplant mixed lymphocyte reaction products and comparing these products with unstimulated pre-transplant donor and recipient T cells. A cohort of about two dozen intestinal transplant recipients, including one retransplant, was enrolled, and a few patients lacking pretransplant specimens were excluded. Donor T cell macrochimerism was defined as a peak of at least 4% donor T cells among recipient peripheral blood mononuclear cells. Rather than going through the commercial service, samples from a few later patients were sequenced in-house on an Illumina MiSeq and processed with MiXCR. The research as a whole found: In the allografts of patients with donor T cell macrochimerism, GvH to HvG T cell clonal ratios were high. GvH clones were found in recipient bone marrow, and some of the GvH clones appeared earlier in ileal mucosa or blood, which is consistent with an intestinal mucosal origin. Early after transplant, peak levels of circulating GvH clones were associated with declines in HvG clones. The conclusions were limited by the relatively low number and heterogeneity of the intestinal transplant patients.

The library was prepared using the immunoSEQ multiplex PCR assay. In most patients, genomic DNA was isolated using the Qiagen DNeasy Blood and Tissue Kit and sent frozen to Adaptive Biotechnologies for TCR sequencing. High-throughput TCR-beta CDR3 sequencing of genomic DNA from most patients was performed by Adaptive Biotechnologies. As for how the authors treated the data: TCR sequencing data for roughly 18 patients were retrieved from Adaptive's ImmunoSEQ software; three other patients were processed with MiXCR and VDJtools. To correct CD4 versus CD8 sorting errors, sequences present in both subsets at a frequency ratio below 5:1 were removed. Because the origin of CDR3 nucleotide sequences shared between donor and recipient could not be assigned, those sequences were removed. To count as alloreactive, a clone needed at least 2-fold expansion over unstimulated cells and a minimum CFSE-low frequency of 0.002% (template counts) or 0.001% (read counts). Mappable clones were those detected in sequenced pre-transplant spleen, lymph node, or MLR CFSE-low populations of the donor or recipient. Cumulative frequency of alloreactive clones was calculated as a percentage of all sequences weighted by copy number. Not all clones reach the TCRdb copy of this immuneACCESS table, which keeps in-frame sequences only. Checked studies attribute under half of the gap to unresolved V genes and leave the rest unexplained. The V and J calls and the clone size are those of that table, but D and trimming were determined from the DNA. A total of about 110,000 clones appear in this sample, 85% to 95% of them only once. The ten largest clonotypes hold roughly 0.5% of the sample.

In the case of this clone: No antigen is known for it. No base qualities exist here, and no much larger clone lies one base off it.

What the time point label conveys for this sample: cells obtained before transplantation from donor or recipient. CD3+CD4+ and CD3+CD8+ populations were FACS-sorted from unstimulated pre-transplant donor and recipient cells taken from spleen or lymph nodes. Trimming costs V 0 bases and J 6 bases, and their ends lie 3 bases apart. The CDR3 goes from the cysteine to the phenylalanine over 12 residues. Only the CDR3 region is kept as DNA, spanning 36 bases read in frame from base 1. CDR1 and CDR2 are read off the germline V gene as SGHDT and YYEEEE. The chain links TRBV5-6 with TRBJ2-2, with no reliable assignment of the D segment. This receptor was identified in a human donor who received an intestinal transplant. Sequencing used unstimulated CD8+ T cells sorted from spleen or lymph node cells, obtained before intestinal transplant. The DNA reads as follows: TGTGCCAGCAGCTTGGCGCCCGGGGAGCTGTTTTTT. The encoded protein is CASSLAPGELFF.